Listed below are T cell receptor beta chains from one sample, sequenced in a study of T cell responses to AZD1222 COVID-19 vaccine. TCRdb's table, derived via immunoSEQ multiplex PCR, lists solely in-frame clones and lacks some. The data contain roughly 110,000 clones, approximately 90% of them seen just once; the ten biggest clones take up around 20%. The source material was peripheral blood, sampled on day 0 of AZD1222 vaccination. These receptors all come from an adult in good health. The CDR3 runs from the conserved cysteine through the conserved F or W. A D gene is named only where the DNA matches it firmly. A clone size is listed for some rows: how often the clone was seen (once, few, many), or a class if it is expanded.

v_call,d_call,j_call,clone_size,cdr3_nt,cdr3_aa
TRBV6-5,TRBD2,TRBJ2-7,-,TGTGCCAGCACGGGGGGGCCAGTGAGGGACGAGCAGTACTTC,CASTGGPVRDEQYF
TRBV2,TRBD2,TRBJ2-2,-,TGTGCCAGCGGCTGGGACTACCGCCTCGCGAACACCGGGGAGCTGTTTTTT,CASGWDYRLANTGELFF
TRBV19,-,TRBJ2-2,-,TGTGCCAGTAAAAATAGCGGGAACACCGGGGAGCTGTTTTTT,CASKNSGNTGELFF
TRBV9,-,TRBJ1-2,-,TGTGCCAGCAGCGCCGCAGGGGCTAACTATGGCTACACCTTC,CASSAAGANYGYTF
TRBV7-8,TRBD2,TRBJ2-1,-,TGTGCCAGCAGCTCCAGACTAGCGGGGAACCCCAGGTCCTACAATGAGCAGTTCTTC,CASSSRLAGNPRSYNEQFF
TRBV5-1,TRBD1,TRBJ1-6,-,TGCGCCAGCAGCCCAAGACAGGGTTTATATTCACCCCTCCACTTT,CASSPRQGLYSPLHF
TRBV6-6,-,TRBJ1-2,-,TGTGCCAGCAGTTCCACGGACGGAAACTATGGCTACACCTTC,CASSSTDGNYGYTF
TRBV12-3/TRBV12-4,-,TRBJ2-1,once,TGTGCCAGCAGTTTCTTTGCGGTTGAGCAGTTCTTC,CASSFFAVEQFF
TRBV29-1,-,TRBJ2-4,-,TGCAGCGTACGGACAGCGAACATTCAGTACTTC,CSVRTANIQYF
TRBV6-5,-,TRBJ2-1,-,TGTGCCAGCAGTTACTCAGACTCCTACAATGAGCAGTTCTTC,CASSYSDSYNEQFF
TRBV2,-,TRBJ2-7,-,TGTGCCGCCCGGAGGGACAGCTACGAGCAGTACTTC,CAARRDSYEQYF
TRBV13,-,TRBJ1-1,-,TGTGCCAGCAGCTTACTGAGGGGAGAAGCTTTCTTT,CASSLLRGEAFF
TRBV14,TRBD2,TRBJ2-2,-,TGTGCCAGCAGCCCCGGGAGGTTCCTGGGTACCGGGGAGCTGTTTTTT,CASSPGRFLGTGELFF
TRBV21-1,-,TRBJ2-5,once,TGTGCCAGCAGCAAAGTAGAGACAGCCCAGTACTTC,CASSKVETAQYF
TRBV27,-,TRBJ1-2,few,TGTGCCAGCTTGGGTTGCTACACCTTC,CASLGCYTF
TRBV6-5,-,TRBJ1-1,-,TGTGCCAGCTCAATCCGACCCCAGGGGAACACTGAAGCTTTCTTT,CASSIRPQGNTEAFF
TRBV29-1,-,TRBJ2-5,-,TGCAGCATGTCCACAGGCACAGAGACCCAGTACTTC,CSMSTGTETQYF
TRBV11-3,-,TRBJ2-7,-,TGTGCCAGCAGCCAGCGGGGACAAAACTACGAGCAGTACTTC,CASSQRGQNYEQYF
TRBV2,-,TRBJ1-1,-,TGTGCCAGCAGTCTAGGGGTGGGCACTGAAGCTTTCTTT,CASSLGVGTEAFF
TRBV12-3/TRBV12-4,-,TRBJ1-5,-,TGTGCCAGCACCCAGATGGGGAATCAGCCCCAGCATTTT,CASTQMGNQPQHF
TRBV5-4,-,TRBJ1-4,-,TGTGCCAGCAGCCGGAACGAACCAAATGAAAAACTGTTTTTT,CASSRNEPNEKLFF
TRBV2,-,TRBJ1-5,-,TGTGCCAGCAGCCCGGGGGGCCAGGGACGGCAGCCCCAGCATTTT,CASSPGGQGRQPQHF
TRBV7-8,-,TRBJ2-5,-,TGTGCCAGCAGCTTAGGGGTATTGCCACAAGAGACCCAGTACTTC,CASSLGVLPQETQYF
TRBV4-1,-,TRBJ1-1,-,TGCGCCAGCAGCATCAGGAGGGGGAATTACACTGAAGCTTTCTTT,CASSIRRGNYTEAFF
TRBV7-2,-,TRBJ1-2,-,TGTGCCAGCAGCTTTCCCGGACAGCCCTATGGCTACACCTTC,CASSFPGQPYGYTF
TRBV5-1,-,TRBJ2-1,-,TGCGCCAGCAGCGCGCACAATGAGCAGTTCTTC,CASSAHNEQFF
TRBV6-5,-,TRBJ1-4,-,TGTGCCAGCAGCTGGGGAGTGGTGGGCGAAAAACTGTTTTTT,CASSWGVVGEKLFF
TRBV6-1,-,TRBJ1-3,-,TGTGCCAGCAGTGAAGCCATGGCAGGGGCTGGAAACACCATATATTTT,CASSEAMAGAGNTIYF
TRBV2,TRBD1,TRBJ1-2,once,TGTGCCACCACGATAGGGGGCGGCGTCTATGGCTACACCTTC,CATTIGGGVYGYTF
TRBV18,-,TRBJ1-5,-,TGTGCCAGCTCACGAGATTCAGGGAATAGCAATCAGCCCCAGCATTTT,CASSRDSGNSNQPQHF
TRBV7-8,TRBD1,TRBJ2-2,-,TGTGCCAGCAGCAACACAGGGGGGTTTACCGGGGAGCTGTTTTTT,CASSNTGGFTGELFF